The present TCR beta chain was sequenced within a study of T-cell memory formation after mild COVID-19. On the study more broadly: TCR clustering was largely donor specific.

General study findings and limits: CD4+ bias marked clones expanding day 15 to 37, unlike balanced contracting clones. Unconfirmed was the SARS-CoV-2 specificity of second-wave clones that peaked on day 37.

V gave up 1 base and J gave up 5 bases, with 11 bases separating them. Germline CDR1 SGHAT, CDR2 FQNNGV. The CDR3 spans 14 residues. Ten or more counts support this clonotype. Its specificity is unknown. UMIs and sample barcodes were carried by the TCR alpha and TCR beta cDNA libraries that 5'RACE produced using constant-segment primers. TCRdb itself ran the 5' RACE reads through MiXCR, one entry per CDR3 protein. The table shows 500,000 to 550,000 distinct CDR3 sequences, with around 20% occurring only once. The chain combines TRBV11-2 with TRBJ2-5; possibly TRBD1 or TRBD2 for D (5 bases each). The sample taken for sequencing was PBMCs or a T cell subset sorted from them (not recorded which). The clonotype was recovered from an adult woman who had mild COVID-19 (a few samples of this study predate the infection). Cell type and time point are not known. This CDR3 is CASSLGGVVETQYF. The CDR3 DNA follows: TGTGCCAGCAGCTTAGGAGGGGTTGTGGAGACCCAGTACTTC.